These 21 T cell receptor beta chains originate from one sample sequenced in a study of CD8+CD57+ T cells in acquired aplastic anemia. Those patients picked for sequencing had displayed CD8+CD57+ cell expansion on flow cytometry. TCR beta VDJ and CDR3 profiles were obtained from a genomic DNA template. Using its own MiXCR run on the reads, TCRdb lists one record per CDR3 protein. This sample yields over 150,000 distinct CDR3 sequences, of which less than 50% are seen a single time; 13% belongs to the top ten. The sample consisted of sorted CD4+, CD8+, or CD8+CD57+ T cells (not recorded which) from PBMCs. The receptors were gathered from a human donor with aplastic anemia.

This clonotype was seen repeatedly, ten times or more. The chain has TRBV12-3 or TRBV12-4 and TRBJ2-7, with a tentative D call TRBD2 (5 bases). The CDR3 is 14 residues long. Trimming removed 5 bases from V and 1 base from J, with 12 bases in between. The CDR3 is CASSPSGLSYEQYF. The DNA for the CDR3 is TGTGCCAGCAGTCCGTCTGGACTGTCCTACGAGCAGTACTTC.

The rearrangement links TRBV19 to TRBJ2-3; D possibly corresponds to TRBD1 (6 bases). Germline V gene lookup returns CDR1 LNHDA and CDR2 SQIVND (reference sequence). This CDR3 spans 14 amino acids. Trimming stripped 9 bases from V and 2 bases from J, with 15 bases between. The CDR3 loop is CASRQARSTDTQYF. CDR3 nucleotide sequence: TGTGCCAGCCGACAGGCCAGATCCACAGATACGCAGTATTTT.

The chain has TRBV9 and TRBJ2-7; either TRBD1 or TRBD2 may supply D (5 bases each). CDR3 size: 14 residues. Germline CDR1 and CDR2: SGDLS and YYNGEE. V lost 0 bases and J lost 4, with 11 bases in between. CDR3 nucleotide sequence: TGTGCCAGCAGCGTAGGAGGGAAGGGGTACGAGCAGTACTTC. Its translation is CASSVGGKGYEQYF.

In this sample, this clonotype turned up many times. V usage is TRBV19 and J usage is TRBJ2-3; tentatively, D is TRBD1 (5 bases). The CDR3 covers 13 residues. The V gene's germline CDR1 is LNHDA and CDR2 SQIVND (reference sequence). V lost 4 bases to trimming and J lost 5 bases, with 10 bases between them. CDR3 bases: TGTGCCAGTAGTAAAGGGGTGGGAGATACGCAGTATTTT. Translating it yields CASSKGVGDTQYF. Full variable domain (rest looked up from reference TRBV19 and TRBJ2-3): DGGITQSPKYLFRKEGQNVTLSCEQNLNHDAMYWYRQDPGQGLRLIYYSQIVNDFQKGDIAEGYSVSREKKESFPLTVTSAQKNPTAFYLCASSKGVGDTQYFGPGTRLTVL.

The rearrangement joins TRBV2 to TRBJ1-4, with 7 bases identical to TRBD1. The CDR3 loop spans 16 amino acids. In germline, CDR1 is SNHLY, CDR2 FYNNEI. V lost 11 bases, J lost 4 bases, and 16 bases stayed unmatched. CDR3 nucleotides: TGTGCCTCAAATAATGGGGCGGGGACAGATAATGAAAAACTGTTTTTT. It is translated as CASNNGAGTDNEKLFF.

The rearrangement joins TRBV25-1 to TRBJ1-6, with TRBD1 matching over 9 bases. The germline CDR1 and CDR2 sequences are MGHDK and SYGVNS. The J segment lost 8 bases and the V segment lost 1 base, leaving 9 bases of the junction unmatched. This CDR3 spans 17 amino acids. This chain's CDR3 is CASSESRTGAGYSPLHF. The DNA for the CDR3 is TGTGCCAGCAGTGAATCGAGGACAGGGGCTGGGTATTCACCCCTCCACTTT.

The CDR3 protein is CSAPQGWGSAYEQYF. The CDR3 nucleotides are TGCAGTGCTCCCCAAGGGTGGGGGTCAGCCTACGAGCAGTACTTC. The rearrangement uses TRBV20-1 and TRBJ2-7; tentatively, D is TRBD1 or TRBD2 (5 bases each). The V and J ends lost 5 bases and 2 bases respectively, with 19 bases between them. Germline lookup yields CDR1 DFQATT and CDR2 SNEGSKA (reference sequence). The CDR3 sequence is 15 residues long.

The CDR3 DNA is TGTGCCAGTACTATGAGGGGGACGGCAACTAATGAAAAACTGTTTTTT. Amino acids: CASTMRGTATNEKLFF. The chain recombines TRBV19 with TRBJ1-4; D might be TRBD1 (6 bases). Trimming stripped 7 bases from V and 0 bases from J, with 15 bases between. This CDR3 contains 16 residues. Looked up from germline, CDR1 is LNHDA and CDR2 is SQIVND (reference sequence).

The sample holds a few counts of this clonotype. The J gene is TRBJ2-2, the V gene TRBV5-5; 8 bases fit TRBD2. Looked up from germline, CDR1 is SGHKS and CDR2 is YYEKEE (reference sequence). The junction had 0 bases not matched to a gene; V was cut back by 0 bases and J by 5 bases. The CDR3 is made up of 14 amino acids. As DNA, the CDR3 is TGTGCCAGCAGCTTGGCGGGGGGGACCGGGGAGCTGTTTTTT. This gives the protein CASSLAGGTGELFF. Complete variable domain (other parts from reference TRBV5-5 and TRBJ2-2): DAGVTQSPTHLIKTRGQQVTLRCSPISGHKSVSWYQQVLGQGPQFIFQYYEKEERGRGNFPDRFSARQFPNYSSELNVNALLLGDSALYLCASSLAGGTGELFFGEGSRLTVL.

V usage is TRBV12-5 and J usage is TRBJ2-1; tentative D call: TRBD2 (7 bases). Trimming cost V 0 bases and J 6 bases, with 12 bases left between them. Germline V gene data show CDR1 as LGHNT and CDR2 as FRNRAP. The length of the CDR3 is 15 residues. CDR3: CASGLVLGGANEQFF. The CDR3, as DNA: TGTGCTAGTGGTTTGGTTCTAGGGGGGGCCAATGAGCAGTTCTTC.

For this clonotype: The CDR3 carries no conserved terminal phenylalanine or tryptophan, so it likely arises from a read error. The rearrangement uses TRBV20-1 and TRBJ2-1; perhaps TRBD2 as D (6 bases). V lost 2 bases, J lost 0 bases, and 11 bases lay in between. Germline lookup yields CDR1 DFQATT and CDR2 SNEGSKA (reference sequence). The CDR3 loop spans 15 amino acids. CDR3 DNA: TGCAGTGCTAGAAAGGAGGGGAGCTCCTACAATGAGCAGTTCCTC. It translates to CSARKEGSSYNEQFL.

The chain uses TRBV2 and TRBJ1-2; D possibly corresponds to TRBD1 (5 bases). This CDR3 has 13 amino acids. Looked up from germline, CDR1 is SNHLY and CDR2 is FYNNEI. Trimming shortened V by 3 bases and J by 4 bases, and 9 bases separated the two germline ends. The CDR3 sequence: CASSEGRFYGYTF. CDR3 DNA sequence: TGTGCCAGCAGTGAGGGGCGGTTCTATGGCTACACCTTC.

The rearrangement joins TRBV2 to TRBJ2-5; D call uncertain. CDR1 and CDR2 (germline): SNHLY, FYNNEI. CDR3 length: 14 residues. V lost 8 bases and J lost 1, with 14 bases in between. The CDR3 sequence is CASVHDGLQETQYF. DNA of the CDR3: TGTGCCAGCGTCCATGATGGGCTCCAAGAGACCCAGTACTTC.

CDR3 protein: CAILLGSDYGYTF. In DNA, the CDR3 is TGTGCCATCCTATTGGGCAGCGACTATGGCTACACCTTC. This chain connects TRBV2 to TRBJ1-2; D remains unclear. This CDR3 spans 13 amino acids. Germline loops: CDR1 SNHLY, CDR2 FYNNEI. Trimming stripped 10 bases from V and 3 bases from J, with 15 bases between. Complete variable domain (other parts from reference TRBV2 and TRBJ1-2): EPEVTQTPSHQVTQMGQEVILRCVPISNHLYFYWYRQILGQKVEFLVSFYNNEISEKSEIFDDQFSVERPDGSNFTLKIRSTKLEDSAMYFCAILLGSDYGYTFGSGTRLTVV.

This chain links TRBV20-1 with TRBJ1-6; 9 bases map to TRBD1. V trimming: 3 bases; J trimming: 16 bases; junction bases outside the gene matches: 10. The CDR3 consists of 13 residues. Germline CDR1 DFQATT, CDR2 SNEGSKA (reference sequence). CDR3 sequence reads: CSASQGQGQSLHF. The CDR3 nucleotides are TGCAGTGCTAGTCAGGGACAGGGACAATCTCTCCACTTT.

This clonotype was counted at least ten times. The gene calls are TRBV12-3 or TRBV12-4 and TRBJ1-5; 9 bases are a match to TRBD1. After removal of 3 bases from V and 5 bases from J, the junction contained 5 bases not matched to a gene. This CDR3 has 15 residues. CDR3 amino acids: CASSLGDRDDQPQHF. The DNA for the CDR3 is TGTGCCAGCAGTTTGGGGGACAGGGACGATCAGCCCCAGCATTTT.

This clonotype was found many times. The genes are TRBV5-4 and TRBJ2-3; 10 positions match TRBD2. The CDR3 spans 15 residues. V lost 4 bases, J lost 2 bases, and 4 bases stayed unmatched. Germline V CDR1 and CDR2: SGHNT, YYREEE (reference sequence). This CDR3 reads CASSIAGGLTDTQYF. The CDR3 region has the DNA TGTGCCAGCAGCATAGCGGGGGGACTCACAGATACGCAGTATTTT. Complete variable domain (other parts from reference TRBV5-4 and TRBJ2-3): ETGVTQSPTHLIKTRGQQVTLRCSSQSGHNTVSWYQQALGQGPQFIFQYYREEENGRGNFPPRFSGLQFPNYSSELNVNALELDDSALYLCASSIAGGLTDTQYFGPGTRLTVL.

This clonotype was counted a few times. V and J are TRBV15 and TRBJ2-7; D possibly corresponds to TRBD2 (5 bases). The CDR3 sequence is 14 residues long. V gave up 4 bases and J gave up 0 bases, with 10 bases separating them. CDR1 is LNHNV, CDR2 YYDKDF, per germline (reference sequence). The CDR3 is CATSTRRTSYEQYF. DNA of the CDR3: TGTGCCACCAGCACCCGGAGGACCTCCTACGAGCAGTACTTC.

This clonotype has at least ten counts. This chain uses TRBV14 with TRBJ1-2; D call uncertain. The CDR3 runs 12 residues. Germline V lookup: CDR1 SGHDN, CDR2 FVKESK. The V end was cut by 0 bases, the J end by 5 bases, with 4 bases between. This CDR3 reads CASSQDWYGYTF. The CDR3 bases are TGTGCCAGCAGCCAAGATTGGTATGGCTACACCTTC.

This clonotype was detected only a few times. CDR3 sequence (DNA): TGTGCCAGCAGCCAAGATCTGGGAGCTTCCAGCTCCTACAATGAGCAGTTCTTC. Protein: CASSQDLGASSSYNEQFF. This chain uses TRBV3-1 with TRBJ2-1, with D perhaps TRBD2 (5 bases). Deletions cut 0 bases from V and 0 bases from J, with 15 bases between. The CDR3 has 18 amino acids. Germline V gene sequence: CDR1 LGHDT, CDR2 YNNKEL (reference sequence).

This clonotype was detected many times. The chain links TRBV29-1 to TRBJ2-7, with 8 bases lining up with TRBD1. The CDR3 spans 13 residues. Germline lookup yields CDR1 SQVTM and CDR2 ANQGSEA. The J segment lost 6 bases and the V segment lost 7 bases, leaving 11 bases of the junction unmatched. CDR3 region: CSAKTETGGEQYF. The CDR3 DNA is TGCAGCGCTAAAACAGAAACAGGGGGCGAGCAGTACTTC.